This TCR beta chain was profiled in a study of T cells in Graves' hyperthyroidism and ophthalmopathy. Amplified regions were TCR beta CDR3 sequences from RNA transcripts. HTBI primers were the set used in a first-round RT-PCR of the TCR CDR3. TCRdb reprocessed the multiplex PCR reads via MiXCR and lists one record per CDR3 protein. The sample has approximately 250,000 distinct CDR3 sequences, almost 25% seen once. Germline CDR1 reads MDHEN; CDR2 reads SYDVKM. This CDR3 region has 11 residues. V gave up 3 bases and J gave up 7 bases, with 6 bases separating them. Notes on this clonotype: Its antigen is unknown.

Overall study results and limits: Ophthalmopathy was predicted by the model a median of about 6.7 months ahead of onset.

The material sequenced was blood. The J gene is TRBJ1-2, the V gene TRBV28, with D hard to call. The sequence was obtained from a woman in her thirties or forties with Graves' ophthalmopathy. CDR3 region: CASSLAGGYTF. The CDR3 DNA follows: TGTGCCAGCAGTTTGGCGGGTGGCTACACCTTC.